The sequence of this T cell receptor (beta chain) was determined in a study of blood T cell repertoires in COVID-19. The CDR3 is 13 residues long. V lost 5 bases to trimming and J lost 8 bases, with 12 bases between them. Per germline, CDR1 MNHEY and CDR2 SVGAGI. Per the original data handling: Counts of nucleated cells, estimated from reference gene primer amplification, were obtained. Here immunoSEQ multiplex PCR was the method, and the copy in TCRdb shows in-frame clones only, minus some. V and J calls and clone size are as listed in that table; D and trimming were resolved from the DNA. In the table there are roughly 30,000 clones, roughly 87% of which are singletons.

Sequencing was done on a sample of peripheral blood. The chain has TRBV6-5 and TRBJ1-4; D possibly corresponds to TRBD1 (5 bases). The TCR originated in a man older than 75 with acute or convalescent COVID-19. CDR3 nucleotide sequence: TGTGCCAGCAGTCCGGGGACTTTGGAAAAACTGTTTTTT. The encoded protein is CASSPGTLEKLFF.